This T cell receptor (beta chain) is drawn from a study of beta chain features in type 1 diabetes. The CDR3 contains 16 residues. V was clipped by 6 bases and J by 0 bases, with 15 bases between them. Germline CDR1 reads MDHEN; CDR2 reads SYDVKM. CD4+ naive, central memory, regulatory and stem cell-like memory subsets were isolated by sorting on CD45RO/CCR7/CD25/CD127/CD95/CD27. All sorted populations exceeded 95% purity. The table lists this clone with a few counts. The antigen is undetermined. Other DNA sequences in the same sample also yield this CDR3. Overall study results and limits: A definitive answer on HLA type influencing TCRB rearrangement was not reached here. For Type 1 diabetes patients, all four CD4+ subsets carried TCRB CDR3s that were moderately but significantly shorter.

Every isolated RNA sample was fully reverse transcribed, so sequencing captured expressed TCRB transcripts. Here immunoSEQ multiplex PCR was the method, and the copy in TCRdb shows in-frame clones only, minus some. The table has 860,000 or so clones, around a sixth seen once. The sequencing input was naive CD4+ T cells from blood. The J gene is TRBJ2-1, the V gene TRBV28, with a tentative D call TRBD2 (5 bases). This receptor was identified in a woman aged 18-29 years in good health. The CDR3 is CASSSPSGSSYNEQFF. Here the CDR3 DNA reads TGTGCCAGCAGCTCACCCAGCGGTAGCTCCTACAATGAGCAGTTCTTC.